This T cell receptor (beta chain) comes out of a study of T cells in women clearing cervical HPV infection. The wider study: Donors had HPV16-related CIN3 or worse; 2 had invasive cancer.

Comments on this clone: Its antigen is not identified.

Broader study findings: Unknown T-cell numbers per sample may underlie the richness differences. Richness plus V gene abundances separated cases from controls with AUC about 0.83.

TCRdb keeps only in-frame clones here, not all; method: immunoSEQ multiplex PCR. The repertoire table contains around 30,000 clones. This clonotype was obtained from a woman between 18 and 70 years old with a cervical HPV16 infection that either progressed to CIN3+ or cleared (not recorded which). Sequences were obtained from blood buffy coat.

The CDR3 region is CSVPVAGAVQETQYF. The covered CDR3 bases are TGCAGCGTTCCTGTAGCGGGGGCAGTTCAAGAGACC. The chain links TRBV29-1 to TRBJ2-5; 9 nucleotides align to TRBD2. The CDR3 end is not reached by the read, which stops 3 residues before it; the germline J gene fills it in. This CDR3 has 15 residues. The V gene's germline CDR1 is SQVTM and CDR2 ANQGSEA. Unmatched junction bases numbered 9, after V lost 5 bases and J lost 2 bases.